This T cell receptor beta chain was captured in a study of cytomegalovirus exposure and HLA in healthy donors. Sequencing was performed with immunoSEQ multiplex PCR; in TCRdb, only in-frame clones are kept and a portion is missing. Here the sample spans about 240,000 clones, 80% to 90% being singletons. The junction had 4 bases not matched to a gene; V was cut back by 0 bases and J by 3 bases. The CDR3 sequence is 16 residues long. The V gene's germline CDR1 is SGDLS and CDR2 YYNGEE. Sequenced material: PBMCs. The clonotype comes from a man between 18 and 35 years old in good health and CMV-seronegative. The rearrangement uses TRBV9 and TRBJ2-2; TRBD2 matches at 8 bases. The CDR3 here is CASSVASGGHTGELFF. The CDR3, as DNA: TGTGCCAGCAGCGTAGCGTCGGGGGGGCACACCGGGGAGCTGTTTTTT.